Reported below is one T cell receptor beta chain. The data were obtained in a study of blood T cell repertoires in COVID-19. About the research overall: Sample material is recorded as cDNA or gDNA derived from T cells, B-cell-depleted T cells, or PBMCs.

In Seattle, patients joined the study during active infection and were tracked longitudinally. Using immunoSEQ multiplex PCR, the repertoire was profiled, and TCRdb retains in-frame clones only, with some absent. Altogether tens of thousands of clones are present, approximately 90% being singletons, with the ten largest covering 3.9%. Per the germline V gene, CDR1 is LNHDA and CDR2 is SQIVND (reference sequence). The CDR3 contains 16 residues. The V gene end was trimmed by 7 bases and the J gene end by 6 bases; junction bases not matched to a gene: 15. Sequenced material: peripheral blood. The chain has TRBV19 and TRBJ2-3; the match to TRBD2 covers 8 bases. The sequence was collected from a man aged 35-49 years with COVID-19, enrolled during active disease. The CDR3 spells CASTTSGPSTGDTQYF. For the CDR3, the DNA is TGTGCCAGTACAACTAGCGGCCCCTCCACAGGGGATACGCAGTATTTT.